The 32 T cell receptor beta chains in this list originate from one sample, sequenced in a study of blood T cell repertoires in COVID-19. The assay was immunoSEQ multiplex PCR, and TCRdb's table has in-frame clones only and misses some. This sample has approximately 77,000 clones, with roughly 88% found just once. What was sequenced was peripheral blood. The source of these receptors is a woman aged 80 or over with acute or convalescent COVID-19.

The chain is built from TRBV27 and TRBJ1-2; possibly TRBD1 for D (6 bases). Between the trimmed V and J ends, which lost 6 bases and 3 bases, there was a span of 14 bases. Germline V gene lookup returns CDR1 MNHEY and CDR2 SMNVEV (reference sequence). The CDR3 is made up of 14 amino acids. The CDR3 sequence: CASRRGGKDYGYTF. For the CDR3, the DNA is TGTGCCAGCAGGCGCGGGGGCAAAGACTATGGCTACACCTTC.

The chain employs TRBV7-3 and TRBJ2-7; 8 bases agree with TRBD1. V shed 5 bases, J shed 4 bases, and the junction held 4 bases outside the gene matches. The germline V gene has CDR1 SGHTA and CDR2 FQGTGA. This CDR3 contains 13 residues. The CDR3 loop reads CASSEQGGYEQYF. For the CDR3, the DNA is TGTGCCAGCAGCGAACAGGGGGGTTACGAGCAGTACTTC.

This clone has only one observation. The chain has TRBV11-2 and TRBJ1-5; D remains ambiguous. Germline V gene data show CDR1 as SGHAT and CDR2 as FQNNGV. The length of the CDR3 is 13 residues. Trimming took off 0 bases at V and 4 bases at J, with 4 bases between the two ends. Here the CDR3 DNA reads TGTGCCAGCAGCTTAGACGGGAATCAGCCCCAGCATTTT. Its translation: CASSLDGNQPQHF.

V gene TRBV28 combines with J gene TRBJ2-7; the D gene is possibly TRBD2 (6 bases). The germline CDR1 and CDR2 sequences are MDHEN and SYDVKM. Trimming left V 4 bases short and J 4 bases short, with 17 bases between. This CDR3 contains 15 residues. CDR3 coding DNA: TGTGCCAGCAGTTCTAGGCGGGACGCATTGTACGAGCAGTACTTC. Its protein is CASSSRRDALYEQYF.

The genes are TRBV5-6 and TRBJ2-3; 9 bases map to TRBD1. CDR1 SGHDT and CDR2 YYEEEE come from the germline V gene. J lost 6 bases, V lost 4 bases, and 9 bases had no gene match. This CDR3 has 15 amino acids. CDR3 sequence reads: CASSPGTGTGDTQYF. For the CDR3, the DNA is TGTGCCAGCAGCCCAGGGACCGGGACAGGGGATACGCAGTATTTT. The variable domain in full, with the rest retrieved from reference TRBV5-6 and TRBJ2-3, is DAGVTQSPTHLIKTRGQQVTLRCSPKSGHDTVSWYQQALGQGPQFIFQYYEEEERQRGNFPDRFSGHQFPNYSSELNVNALLLGDSALYLCASSPGTGTGDTQYFGPGTRLTVL.

The chain joins TRBV3-1 (or the pseudogene TRBV3-2) to TRBJ1-6; no firm D call. The CDR3 runs 14 residues. Germline V gives CDR1 LGHDT, CDR2 YNNKEL (reference sequence). Trimming cost V 0 bases and J 13 bases, with 13 bases left between them. The CDR3 DNA is TGTGCCAGCAGCCAAGAAAGTAGCCGTTCCCCCCTCCACTTT. Translated: CASSQESSRSPLHF.

V is TRBV6-2 or TRBV6-3 and J is TRBJ2-2; 9 bases fit TRBD2. Looked up from germline, CDR1 is MNHEY and CDR2 is SVGEGT. Trimming cost V 3 bases and J 6 bases; bases outside gene matches: 5. The CDR3 contains 15 residues. The CDR3 sequence is CASSYGVAGAGELFF. The CDR3 nucleotides read TGTGCCAGCAGTTATGGGGTAGCGGGGGCCGGGGAGCTGTTTTTT.

This clone was seen only once. The chain employs TRBV7-3 and TRBJ2-1, with D perhaps matching TRBD2 (6 bases). The CDR3 is 17 amino acids. Germline CDR1 and CDR2: SGHTA and FQGTGA. V lost 1 base, J lost 5 bases, and 18 bases lay in between. CDR3 bases: TGTGCCAGCAGCTTAATGACCACCGCGGGATCCCACAATGAGCAGTTCTTC. It codes for CASSLMTTAGSHNEQFF.

The chain employs TRBV30 and TRBJ1-5; weak D call: TRBD1 (5 bases). Germline V lookup: CDR1 GTSNPN, CDR2 SVGIG (reference sequence). The CDR3 runs to 15 residues. The V end was cut by 0 bases, the J end by 2 bases, with 11 bases between. The CDR3 nucleotides are TGTGCCTGGAGTGTAAAGACAGTGGGCAATCAGCCCCAGCATTTT. Translated, it gives CAWSVKTVGNQPQHF.

J is TRBJ2-1 and V is TRBV10-2; 10 nucleotides line up with TRBD2. Germline-derived CDR1 and CDR2 are WSHSY and SAAADI. Trimming took 3 bases from V and 6 from J; bases not matched to a gene: 5. There are 15 residues in the CDR3. CDR3 region: CASSDSLAGVNEQFF. The CDR3 DNA reads TGCGCCAGCAGTGATTCCCTAGCGGGAGTCAATGAGCAGTTCTTC.

The rearrangement joins TRBV7-2 to TRBJ1-5; 7 positions match TRBD1. Losses at the gene ends were 5 bases for V and 0 bases for J; bases not matched to a gene: 10. This CDR3 is built from 17 residues. Germline CDR1 SGHTA, CDR2 FQGNSA. CDR3 region: CASSLTGTDYSNQPQHF. For the CDR3, the DNA is TGTGCCAGCAGCCTTACCGGGACAGACTATAGCAATCAGCCCCAGCATTTT.

V is TRBV11-2 and J is TRBJ1-2, with D possibly TRBD1 on 6 matching bases. Germline loops: CDR1 SGHAT, CDR2 FQNNGV. Deletions cut 0 bases from V and 2 bases from J, with 19 bases between. This CDR3 is built from 18 residues. CDR3 region: CASSLEQGLPERNYGYTF. CDR3 sequence (DNA): TGTGCCAGCAGCTTAGAACAGGGTCTACCTGAGCGCAACTATGGCTACACCTTC.

This rearrangement joins TRBV15 to TRBJ1-4; TRBD1 agrees at 9 bases. This CDR3 spans 13 amino acids. CDR1 LNHNV and CDR2 YYDKDF come from the germline V gene (reference sequence). The trim removed 4 bases at V and 8 bases at J, leaving 2 bases unmatched. The CDR3 protein is CATSTGTGEKLFF. CDR3 sequence (DNA): TGTGCCACCAGCACCGGGACAGGGGAAAAACTGTTTTTT.

This clone was counted a few times. The rearrangement joins TRBV29-1 to TRBJ1-3; no definite D call. CDR3 length: 13 amino acids. The V gene's germline CDR1 is SQVTM and CDR2 ANQGSEA. V dropped 7 bases and J dropped 0 bases, with 10 bases sitting between them. The CDR3: CSATLSSGNTIYF. CDR3 coding DNA: TGCAGCGCTACCCTGAGCTCTGGAAACACCATATATTTT.

V gene TRBV18 combines with J gene TRBJ2-1; maybe TRBD2 (5 bases). CDR3 size: 16 residues. Germline V gives CDR1 KGHSH, CDR2 LQKENI. V gave up 5 bases and J gave up 0 bases, with 14 bases separating them. The CDR3 loop reads CASSSRTGSSYNEQFF. CDR3 nucleotides: TGTGCCAGCTCATCAAGGACGGGAAGCTCCTACAATGAGCAGTTCTTC.

V gene TRBV6-6 combines with J gene TRBJ1-5, with TRBD1 as a possible D gene (6 bases). The CDR3 extends over 17 amino acids. The V end lost 5 bases, the J end lost 0 bases, and 17 bases lay between the germline ends. CDR1 is MNHNY, CDR2 SVGAGI, per germline (reference sequence). The CDR3 reads CASSPNVQGYSNQPQHF. CDR3 coding DNA: TGTGCCAGCAGTCCGAATGTTCAGGGGTATAGCAATCAGCCCCAGCATTTT.

V is TRBV5-1 and J is TRBJ1-2; D possibly corresponds to TRBD1 (6 bases). This CDR3 region has 13 residues. Germline loops: CDR1 SGHRS, CDR2 YFSETQ. V lost 4 bases and J 8 bases, leaving 15 bases between the germline ends. The CDR3 protein is CASSPGGGRGYTF. The CDR3 DNA reads TGCGCCAGCAGCCCCGGGGGGGGCCGAGGCTACACCTTC.

The CDR3 sequence: CASSLVGGNNSPLHF. The CDR3 nucleotides read TGCGCCAGCAGCTTGGTGGGAGGGAATAATTCACCCCTCCACTTT. The chain joins TRBV5-1 to TRBJ1-6; no definite D call. V was pared by 0 bases and J by 5 bases, with 9 bases between. The germline gives CDR1 SGHRS, CDR2 YFSETQ. The CDR3 is 15 residues long.

The chain couples TRBV3-1 (or the pseudogene TRBV3-2) to TRBJ1-2, with TRBD1 matching over 8 bases. CDR3 size: 15 residues. Germline lookup yields CDR1 LGHDT and CDR2 YNNKEL (reference sequence). Unmatched junction bases numbered 10, after V lost 2 bases and J lost 8 bases. The chain's CDR3 is CASSQFGTGGLGYTF. Here the CDR3 DNA reads TGTGCCAGCAGCCAATTCGGCACAGGGGGGTTGGGCTACACCTTC.

This chain links TRBV6-6 with TRBJ2-1; D uncertain. V was cut by 5 bases and J by 6 bases, with 17 bases left in between. Germline lookup yields CDR1 MNHNY and CDR2 SVGAGI (reference sequence). The CDR3 covers 15 residues. The CDR3 is CASSTILSRINEQFF. CDR3 DNA sequence: TGTGCCAGCAGTACAATCCTCTCGCGGATCAATGAGCAGTTCTTC.

This chain joins TRBV5-4 and TRBJ2-3; 12 nucleotides align to TRBD2. In germline, CDR1 is SGHNT, CDR2 YYREEE (reference sequence). The CDR3 is 16 residues long. J gave up 7 bases and V 4 bases, and 10 bases lay outside the gene matches. CDR3 amino acids: CASSPGLAGWGNTQYF. As DNA, the CDR3 is TGTGCCAGCAGCCCTGGACTAGCGGGGTGGGGGAATACGCAGTATTTT.

This chain connects TRBV27 to TRBJ2-7, with a weak D call TRBD2 (7 bases). CDR1 and CDR2 (germline): MNHEY, SMNVEV (reference sequence). Trimming took off 2 bases at V and 2 bases at J, with 13 bases between the two ends. The CDR3 has 15 amino acids. The CDR3 reads CASSLREGGPYEQYF. The CDR3 DNA is TGTGCCAGCAGTTTAAGAGAGGGGGGGCCCTACGAGCAGTACTTC.

This clone was found once. The chain joins TRBV3-1 (or the pseudogene TRBV3-2) to TRBJ1-6, with a weak D call TRBD1 (6 bases). The V end lost 6 bases, the J end lost 7 bases, and 13 bases lay between the germline ends. The CDR3 is 14 amino acids. The germline V gene encodes CDR1 LGHDT and CDR2 YNNKEL (reference sequence). CDR3 amino acids: CASSKEQGNSPLHF. CDR3 coding DNA: TGTGCCAGCAGTAAGGAACAGGGAAATTCACCCCTCCACTTT.

The V and J genes are TRBV7-2 and TRBJ1-1, with D possibly matching TRBD1 (6 bases). CDR3 length: 14 residues. Germline lookup yields CDR1 SGHTA and CDR2 FQGNSA. V lost 7 bases, J lost 0 bases, and 12 bases lay in between. The CDR3 nucleotides read TGTGCCAGCAACCGTGGGGGCATGAACACTGAAGCTTTCTTT. Protein product: CASNRGGMNTEAFF.

V and J are TRBV7-2 and TRBJ2-7, with 7 positions matching TRBD2. The CDR3 length is 12 residues. Germline lookup yields CDR1 SGHTA and CDR2 FQGNSA. V lost 1 base to trimming and J lost 12 bases; unmatched junction nucleotides: 6. CDR3 residues: CASSLEASGLYF. Here the CDR3 DNA reads TGTGCCAGCAGCTTAGAGGCTAGCGGCCTGTACTTC. Based on the CDR3 plus reference TRBV7-2 and TRBJ2-7, the full variable domain is GAGVSQSPSNKVTEKGKDVELRCDPISGHTALYWYRQSLGQGLEFLIYFQGNSAPDKSGLPSDRFSAERTGGSVSTLTIQRTQQEDSAVYLCASSLEASGLYFGPGTRLTVT.

The chain couples TRBV5-8 to TRBJ2-3; D may be TRBD1 (5 bases). V was cut by 2 bases and J by 2 bases, with 12 bases left in between. Per the germline V gene, CDR1 is SGHTS and CDR2 is YDEGEE. The CDR3 contains 15 residues. CDR3 amino acids: CASSLPRQITDTQYF. In DNA, the CDR3 is TGTGCCAGCAGCTTACCCAGACAGATCACAGATACGCAGTATTTT.

The rearrangement links TRBV3-1 (or the pseudogene TRBV3-2) to TRBJ1-6, with TRBD1 matching 7 bases. V lost 10 bases to trimming and J lost 0 bases; unmatched junction nucleotides: 3. This CDR3 region has 14 residues. The germline V gene has CDR1 LGHDT and CDR2 YNNKEL (reference sequence). The CDR3 DNA is TGTGCCACTGGGGACAGCTCCTATAATTCACCCCTCCACTTT. This sequence encodes CATGDSSYNSPLHF.

This clone was seen only once. The chain is built from TRBV13 and TRBJ2-7, with D possibly TRBD2 on 6 matching bases. This CDR3 comprises 15 residues. Germline lookup yields CDR1 PRHDT and CDR2 FYEKMQ (reference sequence). Deletions cut 0 bases from V and 4 bases from J, with 13 bases between. CDR3: CASSLGISGSYEQYF. Written as DNA, the CDR3 is TGTGCCAGCAGCTTAGGGATTAGCGGCAGTTACGAGCAGTACTTC.

The chain links TRBV21-1 to TRBJ1-6; the table's D gene call, TRBD1, was not cross checked with the DNA. TRBV21-1 has pseudogene status. The CDR3 runs 15 residues. This CDR3 reads CASSKGTVSNSPLHF. CDR3 coding DNA: TGTGCCAGCAGCAAAGGAACAGTCAGTAACTCACCCCTCCACTTT.

V and J are TRBV11-2 and TRBJ1-1; 9 positions agree with TRBD1. The CDR3 has 15 amino acids. Germline V lookup: CDR1 SGHAT, CDR2 FQNNGV. V lost 0 bases to trimming and J lost 4 bases; unmatched junction nucleotides: 3. CDR3 amino acids: CASSLEGQGVTEAFF. CDR3 DNA sequence: TGTGCCAGCAGCTTAGAGGGACAGGGAGTCACTGAAGCTTTCTTT.

The chain carries TRBV4-1 and TRBJ2-1; D perhaps matches TRBD2 (6 bases). There are 17 residues in the CDR3. Trimming took 1 base from V and 7 from J, leaving 20 bases between them. From germline, CDR1 is MGHRA and CDR2 YSYEKL. Here the CDR3 DNA reads TGCGCCAGCAGCCAAGGCGGAGGGTACGGTCACGTAAATGAGCAGTTCTTC. Translated, it gives CASSQGGGYGHVNEQFF.

The rearrangement links TRBV9 to TRBJ1-1, with D possibly matching TRBD1 (6 bases). Germline CDR1 is SGDLS and CDR2 is YYNGEE. V was shortened by 3 bases and J by 1 base, with 13 bases between the two germline ends. The CDR3 is 15 amino acids. CDR3 sequence: CASSAGVGSNTEAFF. CDR3 in DNA: TGTGCCAGCAGCGCAGGGGTAGGCTCGAACACTGAAGCTTTCTTT.